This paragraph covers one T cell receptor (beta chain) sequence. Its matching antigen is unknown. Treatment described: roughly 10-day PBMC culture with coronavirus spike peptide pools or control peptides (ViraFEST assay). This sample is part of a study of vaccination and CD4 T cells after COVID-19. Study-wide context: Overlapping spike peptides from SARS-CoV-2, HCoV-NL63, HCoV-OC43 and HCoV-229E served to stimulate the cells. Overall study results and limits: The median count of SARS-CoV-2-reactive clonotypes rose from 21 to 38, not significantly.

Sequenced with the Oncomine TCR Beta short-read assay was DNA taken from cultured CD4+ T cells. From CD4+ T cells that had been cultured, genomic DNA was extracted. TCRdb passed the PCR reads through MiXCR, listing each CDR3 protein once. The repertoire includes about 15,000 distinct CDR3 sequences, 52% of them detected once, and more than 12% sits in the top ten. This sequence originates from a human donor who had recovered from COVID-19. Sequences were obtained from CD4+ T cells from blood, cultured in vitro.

CDR3 sequence: CASSFGSNQPQHF. The CDR3, as DNA: TGTGCCAGCAGCTTCGGGAGCAATCAGCCCCAGCATTTT. The V call is TRBV5-5, the J call TRBJ1-5; D gene ambiguous. The CDR3 runs to 13 residues. V lost 2 bases and J 1 base, leaving 4 bases between the germline ends. In germline, CDR1 is SGHKS, CDR2 YYEKEE (reference sequence).